Described below is a single T cell receptor beta chain sequence and its context. This record belongs to a study of blood T cell repertoires in COVID-19. Data came from immunoSEQ multiplex PCR; TCRdb stores just in-frame clones and leaves some out. The data hold 250,000 to 350,000 clones, with roughly 84% observed a single time. The germline V gene has CDR1 MNHEY and CDR2 SVGAGI. With 2 bases clipped from V and 4 bases from J, the junction kept 5 bases outside the gene matches. The CDR3 contains 15 residues. The chain recombines TRBV6-5 with TRBJ2-7; 10 bases fit TRBD2. Sequencing was carried out using peripheral blood. This clonotype originated in a human donor with COVID-19, enrolled during active disease. The donor label of this sample is uncertain. The DNA of the CDR3 is TGTGCCAGCAGTTACCCCCAGCGGGAGGGTTACGAGCAGTACTTC. Translating gives CASSYPQREGYEQYF.